A selection of T cell receptor beta chains follows, all from one sample in a study of blood T cell repertoires in COVID-19. The method was immunoSEQ multiplex PCR; TCRdb's version includes in-frame clones alone and lacks a portion of them. Here the sample spans tens of thousands of clones, 85% being singletons. Material: peripheral blood. All receptors derive from a man older than 75 with acute or convalescent COVID-19. The CDR3 runs from the conserved cysteine through the conserved F or W. The D gene is left open where the match is weak. Clone size appears in some rows only: once, few, many, or a class for an expanded clone.

TRBJ1-1	-	-	TRBV6-1	CASSEATGTEAFF	TGTGCCAGCAGTGAAGCGACCGGGACTGAAGCTTTCTTT
TRBJ2-1	TRBD2	-	TRBV6-1	CASSEIGTSLNEQFF	TGTGCCAGCAGTGAAATAGGGACTAGCTTAAATGAGCAGTTCTTC
TRBJ2-7	TRBD1	-	TRBV5-1	CASSSRTGSYEQYF	TGCGCCAGCAGCTCCCGGACAGGATCCTACGAGCAGTACTTC
TRBJ2-1	-	once	TRBV4-2	CASRLLDGSYNEQFF	TGTGCCAGCAGGTTACTAGATGGCTCCTACAATGAGCAGTTCTTC
TRBJ2-2	-	-	TRBV18	CASSPLGKTNTGELFF	TGTGCCAGCTCACCACTCGGGAAGACGAACACCGGGGAGCTGTTTTTT
TRBJ2-2	TRBD2	-	TRBV7-2	CASSLWGGAGLAGPGELFF	TGTGCCAGCAGCTTATGGGGCGGGGCGGGACTAGCGGGACCCGGGGAGCTGTTTTTT
TRBJ2-1	TRBD1	-	TRBV7-8	CASSDTGQSNNEQFF	TGTGCCAGCAGCGACACGGGACAGTCCAACAATGAGCAGTTCTTC
TRBJ2-3	-	few	TRBV7-2	CASNYHRLDTDTQYF	TGTGCCAGCAACTACCACCGCTTGGATACAGATACGCAGTATTTT
TRBJ2-1	-	once	TRBV29-1	CSVASSGDNEQFF	TGCAGCGTTGCTAGTAGCGGAGACAATGAGCAGTTCTTC
TRBJ2-5	-	-	TRBV7-3	CASSAGGQETQYF	TGTGCCAGCAGCGCCGGTGGCCAAGAGACCCAGTACTTC
TRBJ2-1	-	-	TRBV4-2	CASSDEGRSRSYNEQFF	TGTGCCAGCAGCGACGAAGGTAGGTCCAGGTCCTACAATGAGCAGTTCTTC
TRBJ2-6	TRBD1	-	TRBV11-3	CASSLGQGTGANVLTF	TGTGCCAGCAGCTTAGGACAGGGTACTGGGGCCAACGTCCTGACTTTC
TRBJ2-7	TRBD1	few	TRBV4-3	CASSQDRGDRGAYEQYF	TGCGCCAGCAGCCAAGATCGCGGCGACAGGGGGGCGTACGAGCAGTACTTC
TRBJ1-2	-	-	TRBV12-3/TRBV12-4	CASSLGYYGYTF	TGTGCCAGCAGTCTCGGGTACTATGGCTACACCTTC
TRBJ2-1	-	-	TRBV21-1	CASSKPISGSSYNEQFF	TGTGCCAGCAGCAAACCGATTAGCGGGAGCTCCTACAATGAGCAGTTCTTC
TRBJ2-2	TRBD2	-	TRBV19	CASSIRLAANTGELFF	TGTGCCAGTAGTATACGGCTAGCGGCGAACACCGGGGAGCTGTTTTTT
TRBJ1-2	-	-	TRBV29-1	CSVLSSGSLYGYTF	TGCAGCGTCTTGTCGTCAGGGTCCCTATATGGCTACACCTTC
TRBJ2-2	TRBD2	-	TRBV29-1	CSVGELASGELFF	TGCAGCGTTGGCGAACTAGCGTCCGGGGAGCTGTTTTTT
TRBJ2-7	-	-	TRBV5-1	CASSFGGTLGYEQYF	TGCGCCAGCAGCTTTGGCGGGACTTTGGGCTACGAGCAGTACTTC
TRBJ2-3	-	once	TRBV7-9	CASSLVAVADTQYF	TGTGCCAGCAGCTTAGTGGCGGTCGCAGATACGCAGTATTTT
TRBJ1-1	TRBD1	-	TRBV6-5	CASSSPGGWTEAFF	TGTGCCAGCAGTTCCCCAGGGGGCTGGACTGAAGCTTTCTTT
TRBJ1-6	-	-	TRBV12-3/TRBV12-4	CASSLQESSPLHF	TGTGCCAGCAGTTTGCAGGAAAGTTCACCCCTCCACTTT
TRBJ1-5	TRBD1	-	TRBV19	CASSVTGDQPQHF	TGTGCCAGTAGCGTGACAGGGGATCAGCCCCAGCATTTT
TRBJ2-7	TRBD1	-	TRBV29-1	CSGGLGTGAYEQYF	TGCAGCGGGGGCCTGGGGACAGGGGCCTACGAGCAGTACTTC
TRBJ2-1	-	-	TRBV27	CASSFTGPYNEQFF	TGTGCCAGCAGTTTTACAGGGCCCTACAATGAGCAGTTCTTC
TRBJ1-1	TRBD1	-	TRBV24-1	CATSDGRQGYAFEAFF	TGTGCCACCAGTGATGGAAGACAGGGGTATGCTTTTGAAGCTTTCTTT
TRBJ2-2	-	-	TRBV5-1	CASSFGGAGTGELFF	TGCGCCAGCAGCTTTGGAGGGGCTGGGACCGGGGAGCTGTTTTTT
TRBJ1-1	-	once	TRBV19	CASVRERTEAFF	TGTGCCAGTGTCCGAGAGCGGACTGAAGCTTTCTTT
TRBJ2-7	-	-	TRBV18	CASSPVGQGQSEQYF	TGTGCCAGCTCCCCCGTCGGGCAGGGCCAGTCCGAGCAGTACTTC
TRBJ2-3	TRBD2	-	TRBV9	CASSIPSGMVDTQYF	TGTGCCAGCAGCATTCCTAGCGGGATGGTAGATACGCAGTATTTT
TRBJ2-1	-	-	TRBV12-3/TRBV12-4	CASSKPTNNEQFF	TGTGCCAGCTCCAAGCCCACCAACAATGAGCAGTTCTTC
TRBJ1-1	TRBD1	-	TRBV19	CASSIQQGGTEAFF	TGTGCCAGTAGTATACAGCAGGGGGGCACTGAAGCTTTCTTT
TRBJ1-1	TRBD1	-	TRBV28	CASRIQGAKGAEAFF	TGTGCCAGCAGAATACAGGGGGCGAAGGGGGCTGAAGCTTTCTTT
TRBJ2-1	-	-	TRBV7-3	CASSRSSETYNEQFF	TGTGCCAGCAGCCGTAGTAGCGAAACTTACAATGAGCAGTTCTTC
TRBJ2-5	TRBD1	-	TRBV12-3/TRBV12-4	CASTRGLQETQYF	TGTGCCAGCACAAGGGGGCTACAAGAGACCCAGTACTTC
TRBJ1-1	-	-	TRBV29-1	CSVSLGGNTEAFF	TGCAGCGTCTCCTTGGGGGGAAACACTGAAGCTTTCTTT
TRBJ2-4	TRBD1	-	TRBV29-1	CSVEPWTGKNIQYF	TGCAGCGTTGAGCCGTGGACAGGGAAAAACATTCAGTACTTC
TRBJ2-1	TRBD2	-	TRBV28	CASSLERGGSSSYNEQFF	TGTGCCAGCAGTTTAGAGAGAGGCGGGAGCAGCTCCTACAATGAGCAGTTCTTC
TRBJ1-5	-	-	TRBV6-2/TRBV6-3	CASSTSGNQPQHF	TGTGCCAGCAGTACTTCCGGGAATCAGCCCCAGCATTTT
TRBJ1-3	-	-	TRBV23-1	CASNHRKHSGNTIYF	TGCGCCAGTAACCACAGGAAACACTCTGGAAACACCATATATTTT
TRBJ1-3	TRBD1	-	TRBV4-2	CASSRSSAHDRELSGNTIYF	TGTGCCAGCAGCCGCAGTTCCGCCCACGACAGGGAACTATCTGGAAACACCATATATTTT
TRBJ1-3	-	-	TRBV15	CATSSRQVISGNTIYF	TGTGCCACCAGCAGCCGACAGGTTATCTCTGGAAACACCATATATTTT
TRBJ2-7	-	-	TRBV6-6	CASSYSVRGPGEQYF	TGTGCCAGCAGTTACTCGGTCAGGGGACCTGGCGAGCAGTACTTC
TRBJ1-2	TRBD1	-	TRBV9	CASSVVSTGSGYTF	TGTGCCAGCAGCGTAGTTTCGACAGGGAGTGGCTACACCTTC
TRBJ1-3	TRBD1	-	TRBV30	CAWSVGTGAWISGNTIYF	TGTGCCTGGAGTGTCGGGACAGGGGCCTGGATCTCTGGAAACACCATATATTTT
TRBJ1-5	-	-	TRBV5-5	CASRGEGDQPQHF	TGTGCCAGCAGAGGGGAGGGGGATCAGCCCCAGCATTTT
TRBJ1-5	-	-	TRBV19	CASSSSGGGNQPQHF	TGTGCCAGTAGTTCTTCTGGGGGGGGGAATCAGCCCCAGCATTTT
TRBJ1-3	TRBD1	once	TRBV2	CARGGGTGVSGNTIYF	TGTGCCAGAGGGGGAGGGACAGGCGTCTCTGGAAACACCATATATTTT
TRBJ1-4	-	-	TRBV28	CASSSQVQRLFF	TGTGCCAGCAGCTCACAAGTCCAGCGGCTGTTTTTT
TRBJ2-2	-	-	TRBV5-1	CASSQLQGSDGELFF	TGCGCCAGCAGCCAGTTACAGGGTTCGGACGGGGAGCTGTTTTTT
TRBJ2-3	-	-	TRBV27	CASGPGPQGTDTQYF	TGTGCCAGCGGCCCCGGGCCACAGGGCACAGATACGCAGTATTTT
TRBJ2-3	TRBD1	-	TRBV5-4	CASNWAGQGGDTQYF	TGTGCCAGCAACTGGGCGGGACAGGGGGGAGATACGCAGTATTTT
TRBJ2-5	TRBD2	-	TRBV3-1/TRBV3-2	CASSPKRASGSPKTQYF	TGTGCCAGCAGCCCGAAGAGGGCTAGCGGGAGTCCTAAGACCCAGTACTTC